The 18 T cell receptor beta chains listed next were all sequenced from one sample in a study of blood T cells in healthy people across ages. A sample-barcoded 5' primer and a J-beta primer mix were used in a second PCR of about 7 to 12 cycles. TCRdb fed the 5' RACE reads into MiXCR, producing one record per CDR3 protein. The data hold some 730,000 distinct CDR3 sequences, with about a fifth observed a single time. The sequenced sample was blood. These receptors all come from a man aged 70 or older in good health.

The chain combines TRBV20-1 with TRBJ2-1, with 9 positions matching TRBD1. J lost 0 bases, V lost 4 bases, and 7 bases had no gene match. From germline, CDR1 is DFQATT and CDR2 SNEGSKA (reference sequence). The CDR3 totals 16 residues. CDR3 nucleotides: TGCAGTGCTAACAGGGGGCCGATTAGCTCCTACAATGAGCAGTTCTTC. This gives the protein CSANRGPISSYNEQFF.

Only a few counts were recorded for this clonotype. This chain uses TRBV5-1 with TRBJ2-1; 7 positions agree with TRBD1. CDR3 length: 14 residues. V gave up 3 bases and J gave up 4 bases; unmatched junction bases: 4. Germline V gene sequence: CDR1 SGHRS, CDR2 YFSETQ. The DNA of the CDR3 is TGCGCCAGCAGCTCAGCACAGGGGTACAATGAGCAGTTCTTC. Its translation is CASSSAQGYNEQFF.

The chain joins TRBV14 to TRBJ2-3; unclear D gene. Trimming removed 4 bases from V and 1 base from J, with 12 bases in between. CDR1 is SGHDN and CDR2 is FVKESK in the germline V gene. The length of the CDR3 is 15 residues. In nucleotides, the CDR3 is TGTGCCAGCAGCCCTCGGTCAGCTCGCACAGATACGCAGTATTTT. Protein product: CASSPRSARTDTQYF.

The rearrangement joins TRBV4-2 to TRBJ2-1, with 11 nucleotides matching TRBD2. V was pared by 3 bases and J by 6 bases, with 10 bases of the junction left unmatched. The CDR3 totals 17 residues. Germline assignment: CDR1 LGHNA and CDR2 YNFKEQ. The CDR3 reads CASSQVSGGASFNEQFF. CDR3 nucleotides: TGTGCCAGCAGCCAGGTTAGCGGGGGGGCATCTTTCAATGAGCAGTTCTTC.

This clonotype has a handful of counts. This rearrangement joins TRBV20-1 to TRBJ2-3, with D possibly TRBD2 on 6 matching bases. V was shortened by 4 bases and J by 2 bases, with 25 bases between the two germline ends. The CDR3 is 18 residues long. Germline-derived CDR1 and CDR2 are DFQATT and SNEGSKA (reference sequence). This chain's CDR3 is CSATPRGSPIRDTDTQYF. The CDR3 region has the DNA TGCAGTGCTACTCCCCGGGGGTCACCAATTAGAGACACAGATACGCAGTATTTT.

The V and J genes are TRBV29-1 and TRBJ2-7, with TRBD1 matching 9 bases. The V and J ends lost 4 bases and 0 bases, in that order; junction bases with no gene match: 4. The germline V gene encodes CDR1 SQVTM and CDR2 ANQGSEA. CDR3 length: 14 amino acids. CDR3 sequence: CSVVGQGISYEQYF. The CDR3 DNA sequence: TGCAGCGTTGTAGGACAGGGGATCTCCTACGAGCAGTACTTC.

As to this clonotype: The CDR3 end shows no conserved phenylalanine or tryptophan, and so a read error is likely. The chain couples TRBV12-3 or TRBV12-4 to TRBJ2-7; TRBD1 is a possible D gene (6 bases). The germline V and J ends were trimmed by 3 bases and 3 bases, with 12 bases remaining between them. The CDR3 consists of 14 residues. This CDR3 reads CASSLGDIRYEQYS. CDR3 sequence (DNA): TGTGCCAGCAGTTTGGGGGACATCCGCTACGAGCAGTACTCC.

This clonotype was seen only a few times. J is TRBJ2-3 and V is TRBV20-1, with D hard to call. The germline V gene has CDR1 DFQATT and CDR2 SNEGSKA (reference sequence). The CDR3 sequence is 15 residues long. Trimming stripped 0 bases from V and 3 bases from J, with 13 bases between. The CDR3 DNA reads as TGCAGTGCTAGAGATAAACGCGCAGCGACAGATACGCAGTATTTT. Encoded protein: CSARDKRAATDTQYF.

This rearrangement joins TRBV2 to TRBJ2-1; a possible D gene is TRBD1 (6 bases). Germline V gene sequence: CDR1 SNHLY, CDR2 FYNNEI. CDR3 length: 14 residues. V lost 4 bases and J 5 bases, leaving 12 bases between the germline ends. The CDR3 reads CASSGQGSHNEQFF. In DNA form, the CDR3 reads TGTGCCAGCAGTGGGCAGGGGAGCCACAATGAGCAGTTCTTC.

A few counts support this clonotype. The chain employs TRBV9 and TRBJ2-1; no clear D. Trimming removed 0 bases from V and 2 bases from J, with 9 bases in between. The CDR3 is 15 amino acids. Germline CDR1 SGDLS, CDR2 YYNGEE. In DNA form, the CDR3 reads TGTGCCAGCAGCGTAGGGGCTGGCCCCTACAATGAGCAGTTCTTC. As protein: CASSVGAGPYNEQFF.

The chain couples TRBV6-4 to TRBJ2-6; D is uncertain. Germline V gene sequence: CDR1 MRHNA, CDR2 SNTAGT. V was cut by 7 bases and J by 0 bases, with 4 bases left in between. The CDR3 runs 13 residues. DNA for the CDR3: TGTGCCAGCAAGAGCTCTGGGGCCAACGTCCTGACTTTC. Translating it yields CASKSSGANVLTF.

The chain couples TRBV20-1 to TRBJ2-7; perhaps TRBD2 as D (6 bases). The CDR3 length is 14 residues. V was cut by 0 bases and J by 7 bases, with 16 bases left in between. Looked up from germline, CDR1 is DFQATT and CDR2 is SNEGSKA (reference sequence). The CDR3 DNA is TGCAGTGCTAGAGATCCCCGGGAGTCGGGGGAGCAGTACTTC. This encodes CSARDPRESGEQYF.

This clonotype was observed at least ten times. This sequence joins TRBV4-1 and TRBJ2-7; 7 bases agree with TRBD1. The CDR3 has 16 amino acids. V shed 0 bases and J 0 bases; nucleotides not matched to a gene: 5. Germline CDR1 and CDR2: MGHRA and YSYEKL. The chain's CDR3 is CASSQDDRVSSYEQYF. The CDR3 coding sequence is TGCGCCAGCAGCCAAGATGACAGGGTTAGCTCCTACGAGCAGTACTTC.

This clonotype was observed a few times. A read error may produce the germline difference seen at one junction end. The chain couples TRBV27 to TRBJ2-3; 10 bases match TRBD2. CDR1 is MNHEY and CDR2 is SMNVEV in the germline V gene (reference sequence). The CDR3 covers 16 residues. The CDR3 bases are TGTGCCGGCAGTAGATCCGGGACTAGCGCATTTGATACGCAGTATTTT. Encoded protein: CAGSRSGTSAFDTQYF.

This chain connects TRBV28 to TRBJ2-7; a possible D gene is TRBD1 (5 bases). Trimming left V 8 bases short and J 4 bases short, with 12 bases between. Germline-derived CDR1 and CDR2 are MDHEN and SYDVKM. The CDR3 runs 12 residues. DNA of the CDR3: TGTGCCAGCCAGACAGTAGGGTACGAGCAGTACTTC. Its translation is CASQTVGYEQYF.

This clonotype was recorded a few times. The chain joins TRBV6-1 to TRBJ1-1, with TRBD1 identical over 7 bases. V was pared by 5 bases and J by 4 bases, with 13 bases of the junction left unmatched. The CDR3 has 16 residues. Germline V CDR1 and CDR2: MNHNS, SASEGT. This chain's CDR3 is CASSPSRDRVGTEAFF. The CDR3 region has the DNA TGTGCCAGCAGTCCCTCCCGTGACAGGGTGGGCACTGAAGCTTTCTTT.

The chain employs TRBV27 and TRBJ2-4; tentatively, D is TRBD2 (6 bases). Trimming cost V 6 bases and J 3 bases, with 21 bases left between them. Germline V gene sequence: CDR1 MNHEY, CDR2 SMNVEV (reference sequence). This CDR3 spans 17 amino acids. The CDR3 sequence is CASSLTPGEWLKNIQYF. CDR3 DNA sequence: TGTGCCAGCAGCCTGACCCCGGGAGAGTGGCTCAAAAACATTCAGTACTTC.

CDR3: CAWSVFPGTKNIQYF. The CDR3 DNA reads as TGTGCCTGGAGTGTTTTTCCGGGTACCAAAAACATTCAGTACTTC. This sequence joins TRBV30 and TRBJ2-4, with D unresolved. The germline gives CDR1 GTSNPN, CDR2 SVGIG (reference sequence). The CDR3 runs 15 residues. The germline V and J ends were trimmed by 0 bases and 2 bases, with 11 bases remaining between them.